The 18 T cell receptor beta chains in this list originate from one sample, sequenced in a study of T cell responses to AZD1222 COVID-19 vaccine. The method was immunoSEQ multiplex PCR; TCRdb's version includes in-frame clones alone and lacks a portion of them. The table has roughly 79,000 clones, more than 75% seen once; the top ten hold roughly 20%. The sequencing used peripheral blood, collected on day 0 of AZD1222 vaccination. The receptors here all came from an adult in good health.

This chain joins TRBV27 and TRBJ1-1, with a tentative D call TRBD1 (5 bases). This CDR3 has 13 amino acids. V shed 3 bases and J shed 5 bases, with 10 bases lying between them. Germline V gene data show CDR1 as MNHEY and CDR2 as SMNVEV (reference sequence). The CDR3 coding sequence is TGTGCCAGCAGTTTTGCAGGGTGGACTGAAGCTTTCTTT. Translating gives CASSFAGWTEAFF.

The chain couples TRBV2 to TRBJ1-6; 8 nucleotides line up with TRBD1. J gave up 7 bases and V 4 bases, and 6 bases lay outside the gene matches. Looked up from germline, CDR1 is SNHLY and CDR2 is FYNNEI. CDR3 length equals 15 residues. The CDR3 DNA is TGTGCCAGCAGTGGCCGGACAGGGAGGAATTCACCCCTCCACTTT. Translating it yields CASSGRTGRNSPLHF.

This clone showed up just once. This chain joins TRBV6-6 and TRBJ1-1; 10 bases are shared with TRBD1. The CDR3 consists of 16 residues. Germline-derived CDR1 and CDR2 are MNHNY and SVGAGI (reference sequence). The V and J ends lost 8 bases and 2 bases, in that order; junction bases with no gene match: 11. As DNA, the CDR3 is TGTGCCAGCGATAAGGGACAGGGGCGTGGAAACACTGAAGCTTTCTTT. It translates to CASDKGQGRGNTEAFF.

The V call is TRBV13, the J call TRBJ2-1; a weak D match, TRBD2 (5 bases). The CDR3 sequence is 15 residues long. Germline-derived CDR1 and CDR2 are PRHDT and FYEKMQ (reference sequence). V was pared by 0 bases and J by 12 bases, with 18 bases between. The CDR3 protein is CASSLGDLPHRGQFF. Here the CDR3 DNA reads TGTGCCAGCAGCTTAGGCGACCTGCCTCATCGGGGGCAGTTCTTC.

This clone has only a few counts. The chain uses TRBV27 and TRBJ2-7, with 7 bases aligning to TRBD1. The V and J ends lost 6 bases and 5 bases, in that order; junction bases with no gene match: 7. This CDR3 is built from 13 residues. The germline V gene encodes CDR1 MNHEY and CDR2 SMNVEV (reference sequence). The CDR3 spells CASRIDRAHEQYF. The CDR3 region has the DNA TGTGCCAGCAGGATAGACAGGGCCCACGAGCAGTACTTC.

This rearrangement joins TRBV5-1 to TRBJ1-4; D possibly corresponds to TRBD1 (5 bases). The CDR3 spans 14 residues. Germline CDR1 is SGHRS and CDR2 is YFSETQ. V lost 2 bases, J lost 8 bases, and 13 bases lay in between. The CDR3 loop is CASSFGDGDEKLFF. The CDR3 DNA reads TGCGCCAGCAGCTTTGGAGATGGGGACGAAAAACTGTTTTTT. Using reference TRBV5-1 and TRBJ1-4 for the parts outside the CDR3, the full variable domain is KAGVTQTPRYLIKTRGQQVTLSCSPISGHRSVSWYQQTPGQGLQFLFEYFSETQRNKGNFPGRFSGRQFSNSRSEMNVSTLELGDSALYLCASSFGDGDEKLFFGSGTQLSVL.

The V call is TRBV2, the J call TRBJ2-3; tentatively, D is TRBD2 (5 bases). CDR3 length: 13 residues. Germline V gene sequence: CDR1 SNHLY, CDR2 FYNNEI. V lost 4 bases and J lost 1, with 6 bases in between. The CDR3 DNA sequence: TGTGCCAGCAGTGTGGAGGGCACAGATACGCAGTATTTT. Protein product: CASSVEGTDTQYF.

The genes are TRBV9 and TRBJ2-7, with unresolved D. V shed 0 bases and J shed 0 bases, with 7 bases lying between them. There are 14 residues in the CDR3. Germline-derived CDR1 and CDR2 are SGDLS and YYNGEE. The CDR3, as DNA: TGTGCCAGCAGCGTAGTCCCTAACTCCTACGAGCAGTACTTC. Protein: CASSVVPNSYEQYF.

This clone was detected once. The rearrangement uses TRBV19 and TRBJ1-5; possible D gene TRBD1, 5 bases. Trimming removed 7 bases at V and 9 bases at J, with 19 bases between. Germline V gene sequence: CDR1 LNHDA, CDR2 SQIVND (reference sequence). CDR3 size: 14 residues. CDR3 region: CASKSRDGNGPQHF. The CDR3 DNA reads as TGTGCCAGTAAGTCCCGGGACGGGAATGGGCCCCAGCATTTT.

There are a few counts of this clone. The rearrangement uses TRBV11-3 and TRBJ2-1; 12 nucleotides agree with TRBD2. V was pared by 1 base and J by 6 bases, with 4 bases of the junction left unmatched. This CDR3 has 16 amino acids. Germline CDR1 and CDR2: SGHNT and YENEEA. CDR3 bases: TGTGCCAGCAGCTTAGGTTTGACTAGCGGGAGCAATGAGCAGTTCTTC. It codes for CASSLGLTSGSNEQFF.

V usage is TRBV5-1 and J usage is TRBJ2-1, with 9 bases lining up with TRBD1. Germline CDR1 is SGHRS and CDR2 is YFSETQ. The CDR3 totals 15 residues. J gave up 7 bases and V 0 bases, and 5 bases lay outside the gene matches. This CDR3 reads CASSLAPGTGNEQFF. The DNA for the CDR3 is TGCGCCAGCAGCTTGGCGCCGGGGACAGGGAATGAGCAGTTCTTC.

This clone was seen a few times. The chain uses TRBV16 and TRBJ2-6, with D possibly matching TRBD2 (5 bases). The CDR3 totals 15 residues. In germline, CDR1 is KGHSY, CDR2 FQNENV. V was shortened by 4 bases and J by 0 bases, with 7 bases between the two germline ends. The CDR3 here is CASSPRGSGANVLTF. The CDR3 region has the DNA TGTGCCAGCAGCCCCCGGGGCTCTGGGGCCAACGTCCTGACTTTC.

V is TRBV13 and J is TRBJ1-2, with D uncertain. This CDR3 comprises 19 residues. V was shortened by 0 bases and J by 4 bases, with 24 bases between the two germline ends. Per the germline V gene, CDR1 is PRHDT and CDR2 is FYEKMQ (reference sequence). The CDR3 bases are TGTGCCAGCAGCTTAGGGCAGGTCTGTTTTCGCAGGTCCTTCTATGGCTACACCTTC. It translates to CASSLGQVCFRRSFYGYTF. Full variable domain (missing parts from reference TRBV13 and TRBJ1-2): AAGVIQSPRHLIKEKRETATLKCYPIPRHDTVYWYQQGPGQDPQFLISFYEKMQSDKGSIPDRFSAQQFSDYHSELNMSSLELGDSALYFCASSLGQVCFRRSFYGYTFGSGTRLTVV.

The chain uses TRBV9 and TRBJ2-2; TRBD2 is a possible D gene (5 bases). With 0 bases removed from V and 5 bases from J, the gap between germline ends came to 11 bases. The CDR3 sequence is 15 residues long. Germline V gives CDR1 SGDLS, CDR2 YYNGEE. The DNA for the CDR3 is TGTGCCAGCAGCGTAGATCAACCGGGGACCGGGGAGCTGTTTTTT. Protein product: CASSVDQPGTGELFF.

The chain combines TRBV15 with TRBJ1-3; D uncertain. Germline V gene data show CDR1 as LNHNV and CDR2 as YYDKDF (reference sequence). Trimming removed 0 bases from V and 2 bases from J, with 8 bases in between. CDR3 length equals 15 residues. The CDR3 DNA follows: TGTGCCACCAGCAGAGATCCGAGGGCTGGAAACACCATATATTTT. Translation gives CATSRDPRAGNTIYF.

This clone has a single count. This chain uses TRBV29-1 with TRBJ2-1; 9 bases are shared with TRBD2. Trimming cost V 5 bases and J 4 bases; bases outside gene matches: 6. The CDR3 has 14 amino acids. Germline V lookup: CDR1 SQVTM, CDR2 ANQGSEA. The CDR3 bases are TGCAGCGTTACTTTAGCGGGAGTGTACAATGAGCAGTTCTTC. Amino acids: CSVTLAGVYNEQFF.

V usage is TRBV7-2 and J usage is TRBJ2-2, with D possibly called TRBD1 or TRBD2 (6 bases each). Germline CDR1 and CDR2: SGHTA and FQGNSA. V was trimmed by 2 bases and J by 5 bases, leaving 9 bases between them. The CDR3 runs to 14 residues. The CDR3 here is CASSLTGRTGELFF. For the CDR3, the DNA is TGTGCCAGCAGCTTAACAGGGAGGACCGGGGAGCTGTTTTTT.

The chain has TRBV7-6 and TRBJ1-4; 7 nucleotides line up with TRBD1. V trimming: 4 bases; J trimming: 4 bases; junction bases outside the gene matches: 6. CDR3 size: 15 residues. Per the germline V gene, CDR1 is SGHVS and CDR2 is FNYEAQ. CDR3: CASSSGTAFNEKLFF. The CDR3 DNA sequence: TGTGCCAGCAGCTCCGGGACAGCCTTTAATGAAAAACTGTTTTTT.